A single sample is the source of the 20 T cell receptor beta chains below, sequenced in a study of T cell responses to AZD1222 COVID-19 vaccine. TCRdb's copy holds only in-frame clones and misses some; the assay was immunoSEQ multiplex PCR. Of 100,000 to 150,000 clones in the sample, around 92% were seen once. The specimen comprised peripheral blood, sampled on day 0 of AZD1222 vaccination. The source is an adult in good health.

This chain uses TRBV19 with TRBJ1-4, with D possibly being TRBD1 (6 bases). The length of the CDR3 is 13 residues. V lost 6 bases and J lost 8, with 13 bases in between. From germline, CDR1 is LNHDA and CDR2 SQIVND (reference sequence). The CDR3 protein is CASRQGGGEKLFF. In DNA form, the CDR3 reads TGTGCCAGTAGACAGGGCGGCGGGGAAAAACTGTTTTTT.

This clone turned up a few times. The chain employs TRBV28 and TRBJ2-7; TRBD1 is a possible D gene (6 bases). CDR1 is MDHEN and CDR2 is SYDVKM in the germline V gene. The CDR3 totals 14 residues. V lost 8 bases to trimming and J lost 2 bases, with 16 bases between them. The CDR3 DNA is TGTGCCAGCGGGGGCCCTAAAGGGGCCTACGAGCAGTACTTC. Encoded protein: CASGGPKGAYEQYF.

The V gene is TRBV20-1, the J gene TRBJ2-3, with 10 bases fitting TRBD2. CDR3 length: 16 residues. The ends lost 3 bases at V and 4 bases at J; junction bases unmatched: 10. Germline V lookup: CDR1 DFQATT, CDR2 SNEGSKA (reference sequence). The CDR3 DNA is TGCAGTGCTAGTTTAGCGGGGGGTCTCCAGGCAGATACGCAGTATTTT. Translated: CSASLAGGLQADTQYF.

This chain links TRBV6-5 with TRBJ1-4, with D tentatively TRBD1 (6 bases). CDR1 is MNHEY, CDR2 SVGAGI, per germline. V lost 5 bases and J lost 5, with 15 bases in between. The CDR3 spans 15 residues. The CDR3 sequence: CASSRSRGGNEKLFF. CDR3 in DNA: TGTGCCAGCAGTAGATCCAGGGGAGGGAATGAAAAACTGTTTTTT.

CDR3 amino acids: CASSQYIRINGSGQPQHF. The CDR3 nucleotides read TGCGCCAGCAGTCAATATATTCGAATAAACGGGTCGGGACAGCCCCAGCATTTT. V gene TRBV23-1 combines with J gene TRBJ1-5; the D is unclear. TRBV23-1 is given ORF status, its function remaining uncertain. The CDR3 is 18 residues long. The ends were cut back, 1 base at V and 7 bases at J, with 23 bases in the middle.

The V and J genes are TRBV28 and TRBJ2-1, with D maybe TRBD1 (6 bases). Trimming stripped 6 bases from V and 8 bases from J, with 17 bases between. CDR1 and CDR2 from the germline V gene are MDHEN and SYDVKM. CDR3 length: 14 residues. As DNA, the CDR3 is TGTGCCAGCAGGGAAGACAGGCAAGGATATGAGCAGTTCTTC. As protein: CASREDRQGYEQFF. Together with reference TRBV28 and TRBJ2-1, the CDR3 gives the full variable domain: DVKVTQSSRYLVKRTGEKVFLECVQDMDHENMFWYRQDPGLGLRLIYFSYDVKMKEKGDIPEGYSVSREKKERFSLILESASTNQTSMYLCASREDRQGYEQFFGPGTRLTVL.

The chain carries TRBV6-5 and TRBJ1-5; possibly TRBD1 for D (5 bases). The V end was cut by 9 bases, the J end by 2 bases, with 17 bases between. The V gene's germline CDR1 is MNHEY and CDR2 SVGAGI. CDR3 size: 15 residues. CDR3 coding DNA: TGTGCCAGTACATCAAGGGACGGGCGCAATCAGCCCCAGCATTTT. This translates into CASTSRDGRNQPQHF.

For the CDR3, the DNA is TGTGCCAGCAGTGAAGGGACTAGCGGGTTGGAGACCCAGTACTTC. Residues: CASSEGTSGLETQYF. The chain employs TRBV6-1 and TRBJ2-5; 11 bases agree with TRBD2. The CDR3 runs 15 residues. The V and J ends lost 1 base and 5 bases, in that order; junction bases with no gene match: 3. Germline V lookup: CDR1 MNHNS, CDR2 SASEGT.

This clone was recorded once. This chain joins TRBV7-3 and TRBJ1-2, with 9 bases fitting TRBD1. Germline lookup yields CDR1 SGHTA and CDR2 FQGTGA. The CDR3 length is 13 residues. J was trimmed by 5 bases and V by 5 bases; bases with no gene match: 3. Here the CDR3 DNA reads TGTGCCAGCAGCACCGGGACAGGGTATGGCTACACCTTC. Encoded protein: CASSTGTGYGYTF.

The rearrangement links TRBV20-1 to TRBJ1-3; D is uncertain. CDR1 and CDR2 from the germline V gene are DFQATT and SNEGSKA (reference sequence). This CDR3 is built from 11 residues. V lost 6 bases and J 8 bases, leaving 11 bases between the germline ends. The CDR3 spells CSAEDRDTIYF. The CDR3 DNA reads as TGCAGTGCCGAAGATCGGGACACCATATATTTT.

This clone came up a few times. This chain connects TRBV3-1 (or the pseudogene TRBV3-2) to TRBJ2-1; 8 nucleotides match TRBD2. The germline CDR1 and CDR2 sequences are LGHDT and YNNKEL (reference sequence). CDR3 length: 15 amino acids. The trim removed 9 bases at V and 5 bases at J, leaving 12 bases unmatched. The CDR3 DNA reads TGTGCCAGTACTCCAGGGGCGGGGGGTGACAATGAGCAGTTCTTC. Translating gives CASTPGAGGDNEQFF.

The V call is TRBV18, the J call TRBJ1-3; D is possibly TRBD1 (5 bases). In germline, CDR1 is KGHSH, CDR2 LQKENI. The CDR3 contains 16 residues. V was cut by 0 bases and J by 0 bases, with 9 bases left in between. DNA for the CDR3: TGTGCCAGCTCACCACCGGGACGGTTCTCTGGAAACACCATATATTTT. Translated: CASSPPGRFSGNTIYF. Based on the CDR3 plus reference TRBV18 and TRBJ1-3, the full variable domain is NAGVMQNPRHLVRRRGQEARLRCSPMKGHSHVYWYRQLPEEGLKFMVYLQKENIIDESGMPKERFSAEFPKEGPSILRIQQVVRGDSAAYFCASSPPGRFSGNTIYFGEGSWLTVV.

The chain recombines TRBV6-4 with TRBJ2-1; 7 bases match TRBD2. J was trimmed by 9 bases and V by 8 bases; bases with no gene match: 10. Germline loops: CDR1 MRHNA, CDR2 SNTAGT. This CDR3 spans 13 amino acids. CDR3 DNA: TGTGCCAGCGCATGGGCAAGGGAGGGTGAGCAGTTCTTC. Its translation is CASAWAREGEQFF.

This sequence joins TRBV7-8 and TRBJ1-1; possibly TRBD1 for D (5 bases). Trimming cost V 5 bases and J 3 bases, with 16 bases left between them. The CDR3 covers 15 residues. Germline V gives CDR1 SGHVS, CDR2 FQNEAQ. CDR3 sequence reads: CASSRGDGGDTEAFF. The DNA for the CDR3 is TGTGCCAGCAGCCGGGGGGACGGTGGAGACACTGAAGCTTTCTTT.

In DNA, the CDR3 is TGTGCCAGCAGGCCGAAAAGACGGCTGAGCGCTGAAGCTTTCTTT. Translation: CASRPKRRLSAEAFF. The V gene is TRBV7-9, the J gene TRBJ1-1; D is undetermined. Germline lookup yields CDR1 SEHNR and CDR2 FQNEAQ (reference sequence). The CDR3 is 15 amino acids. Trimming removed 6 bases from V and 6 bases from J, with 20 bases in between.

The V and J genes are TRBV30 and TRBJ2-2; a possible D gene is TRBD2 (5 bases). Looked up from germline, CDR1 is GTSNPN and CDR2 is SVGIG (reference sequence). Trimming took off 0 bases at V and 6 bases at J, with 8 bases between the two ends. The CDR3 has 13 amino acids. As DNA, the CDR3 is TGTGCCTGGAGTGTAGATAGCGCCGGGGAGCTGTTTTTT. This codes for CAWSVDSAGELFF.

The chain carries TRBV28 and TRBJ1-2; perhaps TRBD1 as D (5 bases). The V and J ends lost 6 bases and 7 bases respectively, with 21 bases between them. The CDR3 covers 15 residues. The V gene's germline CDR1 is MDHEN and CDR2 SYDVKM. The CDR3 spells CASSPGDVREGGYTF. The CDR3 DNA reads TGTGCCAGCAGCCCGGGGGACGTGAGGGAAGGTGGCTACACCTTC.

The chain recombines TRBV18 with TRBJ2-7, with 10 nucleotides matching TRBD1. Per germline, CDR1 KGHSH and CDR2 LQKENI. The CDR3 runs 13 residues. J lost 10 bases, V lost 6 bases, and 9 bases had no gene match. This chain's CDR3 is CASSPGQGPGQYF. CDR3 DNA sequence: TGTGCCAGCTCTCCGGGACAGGGGCCTGGACAGTACTTC.

The CDR3 coding sequence is TGTGCCAGCAGCTCGTCAGGCAACTATGGCTACACCTTC. It codes for CASSSSGNYGYTF. The genes are TRBV6-5 and TRBJ1-2; D gene unclear. V was pared by 6 bases and J by 2 bases, with 10 bases between. The V gene's germline CDR1 is MNHEY and CDR2 SVGAGI. This CDR3 region has 13 residues.

The chain joins TRBV18 to TRBJ2-3; D unresolved. Germline values: CDR1 KGHSH, CDR2 LQKENI. The CDR3 length is 14 residues. Trimming took 6 bases from V and 0 from J, leaving 10 bases between them. The DNA of the CDR3 is TGTGCCAGCTCCGCTCTACGGAGCACAGATACGCAGTATTTT. Translation gives CASSALRSTDTQYF.